This T cell receptor (beta chain) was observed in a study of tumor-infiltrating lymphocytes in primary liver carcinoma. Study observations and caveats: Tumor-adjacent and tumor-blood pairs shared a smaller degree of overlap than tumor region pairs.

The V and J ends lost 6 bases and 15 bases respectively, with 26 bases between them. CDR3 length: 14 amino acids. The germline CDR1 and CDR2 sequences are GTSNPN and SVGIG (reference sequence). Details on this clonotype: Antigen unknown.

It was unsorted whole blood that yielded blood RNA, and germline DNA was also extracted. Around 4.3 milliliters of peripheral blood were drawn presurgically. Reverse transcription of approximately 500 ng total RNA with a constant-region primer produced TCR beta cDNA. Three rounds of nested multiplex PCR with slightly modified ARM-PCR produced TCR beta libraries. With TRBV1-TRBV30 forward primers and a C-beta reverse primer, the first two PCR rounds were run for 10 cycles each. TCRdb reprocessed the multiplex PCR reads via MiXCR and lists one record per CDR3 protein. The repertoire holds some 180,000 distinct CDR3 sequences, with over 45% as singletons.

The source material was peripheral blood. This rearrangement joins TRBV30 to TRBJ2-2; weak D call: TRBD2 (6 bases). This receptor was obtained from a man in his forties with primary liver carcinoma and hepatitis B virus infection. The CDR3 DNA reads as TGTGCCTGTCCGGGACTCAGCAGCGCCGGGGAAATGTTTTTT. Its protein is CACPGLSSAGEMFF.